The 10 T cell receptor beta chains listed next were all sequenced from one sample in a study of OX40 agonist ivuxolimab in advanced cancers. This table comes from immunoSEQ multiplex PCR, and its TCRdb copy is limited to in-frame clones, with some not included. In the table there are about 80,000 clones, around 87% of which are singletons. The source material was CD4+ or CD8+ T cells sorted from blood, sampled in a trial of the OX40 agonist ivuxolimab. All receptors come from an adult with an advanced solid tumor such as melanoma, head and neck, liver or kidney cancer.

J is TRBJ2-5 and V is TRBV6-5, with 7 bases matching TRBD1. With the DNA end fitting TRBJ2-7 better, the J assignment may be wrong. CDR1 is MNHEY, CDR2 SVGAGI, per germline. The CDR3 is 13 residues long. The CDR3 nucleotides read TGTGCCAGCAGTCCCGGGACAGAACTCGAGCAGTACTTC. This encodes CASSPGTELEQYF.

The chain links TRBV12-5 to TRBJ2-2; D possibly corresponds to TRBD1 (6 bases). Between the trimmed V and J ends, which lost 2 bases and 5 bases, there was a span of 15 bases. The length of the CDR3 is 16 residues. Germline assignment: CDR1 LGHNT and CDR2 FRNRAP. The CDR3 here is CASGLTPLTGTGELFF. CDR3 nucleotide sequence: TGTGCTAGTGGTTTGACGCCTCTAACAGGGACCGGGGAGCTGTTTTTT.

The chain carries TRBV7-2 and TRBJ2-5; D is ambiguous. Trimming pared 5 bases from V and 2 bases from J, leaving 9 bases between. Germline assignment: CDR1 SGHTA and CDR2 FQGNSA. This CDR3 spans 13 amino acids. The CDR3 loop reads CASSREVQETQYF. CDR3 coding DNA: TGTGCCAGCAGCCGAGAGGTTCAAGAGACCCAGTACTTC.

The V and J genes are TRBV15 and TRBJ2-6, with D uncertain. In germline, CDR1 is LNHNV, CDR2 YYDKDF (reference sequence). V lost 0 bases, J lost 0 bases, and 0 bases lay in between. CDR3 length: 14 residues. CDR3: CATSRDSGANVLTF. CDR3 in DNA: TGTGCCACCAGCAGAGACTCTGGGGCCAACGTCCTGACTTTC.

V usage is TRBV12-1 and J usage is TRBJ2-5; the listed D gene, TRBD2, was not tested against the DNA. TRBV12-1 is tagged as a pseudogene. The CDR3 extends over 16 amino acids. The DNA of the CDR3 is TGTGCCAGCAGCTTTGAGCGAGCGGGCGCCCAAGAGACCCAGTACTTC. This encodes CASSFERAGAQETQYF.

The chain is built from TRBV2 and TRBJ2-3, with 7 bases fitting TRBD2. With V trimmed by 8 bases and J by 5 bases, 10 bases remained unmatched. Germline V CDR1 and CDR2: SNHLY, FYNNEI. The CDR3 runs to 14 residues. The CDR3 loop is CASAELGGRDTQYF. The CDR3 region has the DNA TGTGCCAGCGCAGAGCTGGGGGGGAGAGATACGCAGTATTTT.

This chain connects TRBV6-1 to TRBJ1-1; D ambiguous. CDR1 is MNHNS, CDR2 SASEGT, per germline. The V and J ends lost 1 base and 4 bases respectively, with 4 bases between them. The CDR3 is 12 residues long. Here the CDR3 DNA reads TGTGCCAGCAGTGAAGTTAGCACTGAAGCTTTCTTT. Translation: CASSEVSTEAFF.

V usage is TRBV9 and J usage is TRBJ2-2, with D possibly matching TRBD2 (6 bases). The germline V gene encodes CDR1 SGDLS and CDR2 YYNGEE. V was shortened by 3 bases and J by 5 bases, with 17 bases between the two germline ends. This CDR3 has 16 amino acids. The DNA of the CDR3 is TGTGCCAGCAGCGGATGGGCGGGGAGAAGGACCGGGGAGCTGTTTTTT. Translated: CASSGWAGRRTGELFF.

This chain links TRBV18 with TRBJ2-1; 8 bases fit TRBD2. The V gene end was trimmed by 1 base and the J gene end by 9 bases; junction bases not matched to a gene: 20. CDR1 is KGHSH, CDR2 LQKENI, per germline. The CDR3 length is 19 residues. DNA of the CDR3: TGTGCCAGCTCACCACGAACTCGAAATGCGGGGGGCGGCGGTAGTGAGCAGTTCTTC. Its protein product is CASSPRTRNAGGGGSEQFF.

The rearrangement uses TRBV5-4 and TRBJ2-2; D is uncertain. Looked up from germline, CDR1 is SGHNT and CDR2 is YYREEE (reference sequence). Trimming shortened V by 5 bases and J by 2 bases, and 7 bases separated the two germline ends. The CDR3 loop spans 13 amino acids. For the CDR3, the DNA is TGTGCCAGCAGGGGCACCAACACCGGGGAGCTGTTTTTT. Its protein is CASRGTNTGELFF.